The clone carrying this T cell receptor beta chain was picked up a small number of times. MiXCR was run by TCRdb on the 5' RACE reads, yielding one entry per CDR3 protein. The sample has under 1 million distinct CDR3 sequences, 10% to 15% seen once. The sample originates from a study of identical twins. The data were also submitted as part of a second study, on yellow fever vaccine responses in identical twins. That report adds: Vaccine-induced T cell responses in twins were reportedly observed to appear partly convergent, partly personalized.

Sequencing was performed on PBMCs. This clonotype was sampled from a woman under 30 in good health.

CDR3 protein: CASTGRLAGLADTQYF. In DNA, the CDR3 is TGTGCCAGCACCGGCCGACTAGCGGGGTTGGCAGATACGCAGTATTTT. This chain joins TRBV2 and TRBJ2-3, with TRBD2 identical over 11 bases. This CDR3 region has 16 residues. The germline CDR1 and CDR2 sequences are SNHLY and FYNNEI. The ends lost 7 bases at V and 4 bases at J; junction bases unmatched: 10.